A single sample is the source of the 10 T cell receptor beta chains below, sequenced in a study of shared clonotypes between healthy human individuals (TCRdb year 2020). CD8 naive samples were obtained by positive selection for CCR7 among CD45RO-negative cells, yielding a CD45RA+CCR7+ population from which TemRA cells were excluded. Library method: the immunoSEQ multiplex PCR assay. Held by TCRdb, this immuneACCESS table contains in-frame sequences only and omits some clones. Under half of the omission traces to an unresolved V gene where checked; the cause of the rest is unknown. Present in this sample are millions of clones, about 93% of which were seen just once. Approximately 1.7% of the sample is held by the ten biggest clonotypes. The specimen was naive CD8+ T cells from PBMCs. The sample's cell subset or site label is to be understood as: CD45RA+CCR7+. The origin of the receptors is a man younger than 35 in good health. Some clones in this sample may be carry-over from other donors' samples.

The chain has TRBV6-5 and TRBJ1-1, with D perhaps TRBD1 (6 bases). The length of the CDR3 is 15 residues. Trimming left V 5 bases short and J 3 bases short, with 16 bases between. Germline lookup yields CDR1 MNHEY and CDR2 SVGAGI. The CDR3 DNA reads as TGTGCCAGCAGTAAGGGACGGGGGCCAGACACTGAAGCTTTCTTT. As protein: CASSKGRGPDTEAFF.

The CDR3 is CATSRGLAGGPWEQYF. The CDR3 region has the DNA TGTGCCACCAGCAGAGGTTTGGCGGGAGGGCCTTGGGAGCAGTACTTC. This sequence joins TRBV15 and TRBJ2-7, with 9 bases that match TRBD2. The germline CDR1 and CDR2 sequences are LNHNV and YYDKDF (reference sequence). The CDR3 has 16 residues. V lost 1 base, J lost 7 bases, and 11 bases stayed unmatched.

This chain uses TRBV6-6 with TRBJ1-1; 10 nucleotides line up with TRBD1. CDR1 MNHNY and CDR2 SVGAGI come from the germline V gene (reference sequence). The CDR3 spans 15 residues. The J segment lost 3 bases and the V segment lost 0 bases, leaving 1 base of the junction unmatched. The CDR3 sequence is CASSYSGTGDTEAFF. In nucleotides, the CDR3 is TGTGCCAGCAGTTACTCGGGGACAGGGGACACTGAAGCTTTCTTT.

The J gene is TRBJ1-2, the V gene TRBV28; no firm D call. The V end lost 3 bases, the J end lost 7 bases, and 9 bases lay between the germline ends. CDR3 size: 12 residues. The germline V gene encodes CDR1 MDHEN and CDR2 SYDVKM. The DNA for the CDR3 is TGTGCCAGCAGTTTTTGGAGTGCTGGCTACACCTTC. Translating gives CASSFWSAGYTF.

The chain uses TRBV28 and TRBJ1-2; D may be TRBD1 (5 bases). The V gene's germline CDR1 is MDHEN and CDR2 SYDVKM. This CDR3 has 13 amino acids. V was trimmed by 6 bases and J by 8 bases, leaving 16 bases between them. The CDR3 region has the DNA TGTGCCAGCAGCCATTACAGGACGGACGGCTACACCTTC. It specifies CASSHYRTDGYTF.

The CDR3 region is CASSLTSGTGAYGYTF. CDR3 nucleotide sequence: TGTGCCAGCAGTTTAACTTCCGGGACAGGGGCCTATGGCTACACCTTC. This chain uses TRBV27 with TRBJ1-2; 10 bases line up with TRBD1. V lost 2 bases to trimming and J lost 4 bases; unmatched junction nucleotides: 7. This CDR3 comprises 16 residues. CDR1 is MNHEY, CDR2 SMNVEV, per germline (reference sequence).

This chain links TRBV13 with TRBJ1-2, with D unclear. V lost 5 bases and J lost 8, with 15 bases in between. The CDR3 runs 13 residues. From germline, CDR1 is PRHDT and CDR2 FYEKMQ (reference sequence). The CDR3 DNA reads TGTGCCAGCAGCGACCACTCGAGTCGCGGCTACACCTTC. Amino acid sequence: CASSDHSSRGYTF.

Points on this clone: The junction departs from the called germline gene at one end, perhaps through a read error. This chain links TRBV9 with TRBJ1-2; D call uncertain. Germline CDR1 is SGDLS and CDR2 is YYNGEE. The CDR3 is 13 amino acids. CDR3 sequence (DNA): TGTGTCAGCAGCGTATCAGCCCGTCAGGGCTACACCTTC. It yields the protein CVSSVSARQGYTF. Drawing the rest from reference TRBV9 and TRBJ1-2, the complete variable domain is DSGVTQTPKHLITATGQRVTLRCSPRSGDLSVYWYQQSLDQGLQFLIQYYNGEERAKGNILERFSAQQFPDLHSELNLSSLELGDSALYFCVSSVSARQGYTFGSGTRLTVV.

This chain joins TRBV6-1 and TRBJ1-3, with D unresolved. V was shortened by 2 bases and J by 4 bases, with 15 bases between the two germline ends. CDR1 is MNHNS and CDR2 is SASEGT in the germline V gene. The CDR3 loop spans 16 amino acids. CDR3 amino acids: CASSEKAQPAGNTIYF. The CDR3 DNA reads as TGTGCCAGCAGTGAAAAAGCGCAACCGGCGGGAAACACCATATATTTT.

The J gene is TRBJ2-7, the V gene TRBV28; 9 nucleotides agree with TRBD1. The germline V gene has CDR1 MDHEN and CDR2 SYDVKM. Trimming cost V 7 bases and J 0 bases; bases outside gene matches: 7. The CDR3 contains 15 residues. CDR3 in DNA: TGTGCCAGCACCGAAGGGACAGGGTACTCCTACGAGCAGTACTTC. Its translation: CASTEGTGYSYEQYF.